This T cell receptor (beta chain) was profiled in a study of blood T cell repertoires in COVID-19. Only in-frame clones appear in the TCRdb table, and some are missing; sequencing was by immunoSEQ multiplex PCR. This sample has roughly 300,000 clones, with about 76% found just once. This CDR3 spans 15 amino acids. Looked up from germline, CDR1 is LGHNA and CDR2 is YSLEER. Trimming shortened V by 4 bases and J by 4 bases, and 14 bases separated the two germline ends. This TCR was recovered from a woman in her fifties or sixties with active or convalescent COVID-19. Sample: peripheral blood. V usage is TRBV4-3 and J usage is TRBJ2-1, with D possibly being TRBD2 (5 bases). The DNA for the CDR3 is TGCGCCAGCAGCCTCCGGGCGGGTTCGTACAATGAGCAGTTCTTC. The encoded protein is CASSLRAGSYNEQFF.